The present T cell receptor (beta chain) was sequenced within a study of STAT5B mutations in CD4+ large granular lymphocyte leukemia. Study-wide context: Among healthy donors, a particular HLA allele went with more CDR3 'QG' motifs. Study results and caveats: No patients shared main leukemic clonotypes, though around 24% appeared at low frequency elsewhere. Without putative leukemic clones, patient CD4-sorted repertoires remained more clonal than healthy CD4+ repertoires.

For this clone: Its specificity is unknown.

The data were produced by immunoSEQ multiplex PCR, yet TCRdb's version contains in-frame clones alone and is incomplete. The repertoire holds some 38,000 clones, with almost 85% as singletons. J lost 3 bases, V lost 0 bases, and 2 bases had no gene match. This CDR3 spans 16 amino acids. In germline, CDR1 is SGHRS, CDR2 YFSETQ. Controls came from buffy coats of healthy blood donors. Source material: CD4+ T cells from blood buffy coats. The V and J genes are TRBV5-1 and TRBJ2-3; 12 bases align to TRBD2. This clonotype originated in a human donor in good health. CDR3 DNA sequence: TGCGCCAGCAGCTTGGAACTAGCGGGGGGAACAGATACGCAGTATTTT. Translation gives CASSLELAGGTDTQYF. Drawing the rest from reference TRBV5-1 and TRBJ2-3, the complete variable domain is KAGVTQTPRYLIKTRGQQVTLSCSPISGHRSVSWYQQTPGQGLQFLFEYFSETQRNKGNFPGRFSGRQFSNSRSEMNVSTLELGDSALYLCASSLELAGGTDTQYFGPGTRLTVL.